A selection of T cell receptor beta chains follows, all from one sample in a study of OX40 agonist ivuxolimab in advanced cancers. Using immunoSEQ multiplex PCR, the repertoire was profiled, and TCRdb retains in-frame clones only, with some absent. The data show around 46,000 clones, about 90% seen once. The specimen comprised CD4+ or CD8+ T cells sorted from blood, sampled in a trial of the OX40 agonist ivuxolimab. Source of these receptors: an adult with an advanced solid tumor such as melanoma, head and neck, liver or kidney cancer. Both conserved end residues are part of each CDR3. D genes are given only for firm matches. Clone size appears in some rows only: once, few, many, or a class for an expanded clone.

>TRBJ1-2|TRBV15|NA|NA
TGTGCCACCAGCAGAGGGGTGGATGGCTACACCTTC
CATSRGVDGYTF
>TRBJ2-7|TRBV7-3|NA|TRBD2
TGTGCCAGCAGCTTAGAATCACGAGGTAGCGGGGAAGTAACGGGCGAGCAGTACTTC
CASSLESRGSGEVTGEQYF
>TRBJ1-1|TRBV4-3|NA|NA
TGCGCCAGCAGCCAAGATACGATTAGTACTGAAGCTTTCTTT
CASSQDTISTEAFF
>TRBJ1-1|TRBV5-4|NA|NA
TGTGCCAGCAGCTTGTGGGTTGAAGCTTTCTTT
CASSLWVEAFF
>TRBJ2-7|TRBV5-8|NA|TRBD2
TGTGCCAGCAGCCCGTCCGCGGGGGGGAGGAATGAGCAGTACTTC
CASSPSAGGRNEQYF
>TRBJ1-1|TRBV9|NA|TRBD1
TGTGCCAGCAGCGCCTCCGGACAGGGAGGGACTGAAGCTTTCTTT
CASSASGQGGTEAFF
>TRBJ1-1|TRBV2|NA|TRBD1
TGTGCCAGCAGCAAGACAGGGGGCACTGAAGCTTTCTTT
CASSKTGGTEAFF
>TRBJ1-2|TRBV9|NA|TRBD1
TGTGCCAGCAGCGGTGGACAGGGCAACTATGGCTACACCTTC
CASSGGQGNYGYTF
>TRBJ2-7|TRBV6-5|few|TRBD2
TGTGCCAGCAGTTACTCGACCGGGAGGGCCTACGAGCAGTACTTC
CASSYSTGRAYEQYF
>TRBJ2-7|TRBV19|NA|TRBD1
TGTGCCAGTAGAAGAACAGGGGCCCTCTCCTACGAGCAGTACTTC
CASRRTGALSYEQYF
>TRBJ2-7|TRBV9|NA|NA
TGTGCCAGCAGCGTAAGGGTAGAGTCCGGTAGGTACGAGCAGTACTTC
CASSVRVESGRYEQYF
>TRBJ2-5|TRBV19|NA|TRBD2
TGTGCCAGTCACGCCTCACCAGCGGGAGGGCAAGAGACCCAGTACTTC
CASHASPAGGQETQYF
>TRBJ1-4|TRBV6-6|NA|TRBD1
TGTGCCAGCAGTTACTACGGCGACAGGGGATATGAAAAACTGTTTTTT
CASSYYGDRGYEKLFF
>TRBJ1-2|TRBV7-9|NA|NA
TGTGCCAGCAGCTTTCTCTCGGACAGAAACTATGGCTACACCTTC
CASSFLSDRNYGYTF
>TRBJ1-6|TRBV10-3|NA|NA
TGTGCCATCAGTGATTGGGGGCGTTGGGGAACCCTCCACTTT
CAISDWGRWGTLHF
>TRBJ1-5|TRBV27|NA|NA
TGTGCCAGCAGTTTATACAGGTCCCGCAATCAGCCCCAGCATTTT
CASSLYRSRNQPQHF
>TRBJ1-2|TRBV19|NA|NA
TGTGCCAGTAGTGACTGGACAGCCCTCGAGCTTAACTATGGCTACACCTTC
CASSDWTALELNYGYTF
>TRBJ1-1|TRBV15|NA|NA
TGTGCCACCAGCAGAGATCGGGCCAACACTGAAGCTTTCTTT
CATSRDRANTEAFF